This TCR beta chain was observed in a study of blood T cell repertoires in COVID-19. Germline V CDR1 and CDR2: SGDLS, YYNGEE. V gave up 0 bases and J gave up 0 bases, with 9 bases separating them. This CDR3 contains 15 residues. In the original workflow: By means of reference gene primer amplification, nucleated cell counts were estimated. Sequencing used immunoSEQ multiplex PCR; TCRdb keeps in-frame clones, though not all of them. The V and J calls and clone size were taken over from that table, and D and trimming were inferred from the DNA. The sample lists roughly 41,000 clones, 70% to 90% seen once, with around 4.5% in the top ten.

The chain carries TRBV9 and TRBJ1-1; D not certain. This sequence originates from a man aged 55-75 years with acute or convalescent COVID-19. The material sequenced was peripheral blood. This chain's CDR3 is CASSVATSMNTEAFF. The CDR3 DNA follows: TGTGCCAGCAGCGTAGCCACATCGATGAACACTGAAGCTTTCTTT.